This T cell receptor beta chain was identified during a study of CD8 T cells in ankylosing spondylitis. Study-wide results and limits: Earlier work had already found some motif variants in reactive arthritis synovial fluid and blood.

Researchers built TCR beta libraries using quantitative 5'-RACE with molecular barcodes. TCRdb itself ran the 5' RACE reads through MiXCR, one entry per CDR3 protein. Here the sample spans roughly 150,000 distinct CDR3 sequences, roughly 31% being singletons. CDR1 is SGHNT, CDR2 YENEEA, per germline. The CDR3 extends over 16 amino acids. The ends lost 0 bases at V and 1 base at J; junction bases unmatched: 3. In this sample, this clonotype turned up a few times. The antigen is undetermined. The chain links TRBV11-3 to TRBJ2-3; 8 nucleotides agree with TRBD2. The receptor comes from a male donor with ankylosing spondylitis. The sequenced sample was synovial fluid, either unsorted or a sorted T cell fraction (not recorded which). CDR3 sequence: CASSLDDSGGTDTQYF. Written as DNA, the CDR3 is TGTGCCAGCAGCTTAGATGATAGCGGGGGCACAGATACGCAGTATTTT.